These 27 T cell receptor beta chains were sequenced from one sample in a study of blood T cell repertoires in COVID-19. Profiled with immunoSEQ multiplex PCR; TCRdb holds only in-frame clones, not every one. This sample has approximately 70,000 clones; roughly 80% occur once, and the top ten carry 18%. Sequencing was carried out using peripheral blood. The receptors originated from a man aged 65 to 79 who had recovered from COVID-19.

The rearrangement uses TRBV19 and TRBJ2-1; D unclear. CDR1 and CDR2 from the germline V gene are LNHDA and SQIVND (reference sequence). CDR3 length: 15 residues. V was clipped by 5 bases and J by 0 bases, with 11 bases between them. The CDR3 sequence is CASSVDTSSYNEQFF. The CDR3 DNA follows: TGTGCCAGTAGTGTTGACACGAGCTCCTACAATGAGCAGTTCTTC.

V gene TRBV4-1 combines with J gene TRBJ2-3; 11 bases are shared with TRBD2. This CDR3 is built from 17 residues. The V gene end was trimmed by 1 base and the J gene end by 8 bases; junction bases not matched to a gene: 11. Germline V gene sequence: CDR1 MGHRA, CDR2 YSYEKL. This CDR3 is CASSQAPRLAGNPTQYF. As DNA, the CDR3 is TGCGCCAGCAGCCAAGCCCCGAGACTAGCGGGAAATCCTACGCAGTATTTT.

This sequence joins TRBV28 and TRBJ2-7; D might be TRBD2 (5 bases). Per the germline V gene, CDR1 is MDHEN and CDR2 is SYDVKM. Trimming removed 8 bases at V and 4 bases at J, with 18 bases between. The CDR3 contains 14 residues. CDR3 sequence: CASSYVGVAYEQYF. The CDR3 coding sequence is TGTGCCAGCTCCTACGTGGGAGTGGCATACGAGCAGTACTTC.

A few counts support this clone. V gene TRBV12-3 or TRBV12-4 combines with J gene TRBJ1-1; 7 bases fit TRBD1. The V segment lost 6 bases and the J segment 4 bases; nucleotides outside the gene matches: 5. The CDR3 contains 13 residues. The CDR3 bases are TGTGCCAGCAGCACGGGACAGCTCACTGAAGCTTTCTTT. It translates to CASSTGQLTEAFF.

This clone has only one observation. The rearrangement uses TRBV4-3 and TRBJ2-1, with 14 bases fitting TRBD2. From germline, CDR1 is LGHNA and CDR2 YSLEER. V gave up 0 bases and J gave up 7 bases; unmatched junction bases: 11. This CDR3 contains 19 residues. Here the CDR3 reads CASSQDSLRLAGGRNEQFF. The DNA for the CDR3 is TGCGCCAGCAGCCAAGATTCCCTAAGACTAGCGGGGGGGCGGAATGAGCAGTTCTTC.

The rearrangement joins TRBV6-1 to TRBJ1-4, with D possibly being TRBD1 (5 bases). The CDR3 length is 17 residues. V lost 1 base and J lost 5, with 17 bases in between. The V gene's germline CDR1 is MNHNS and CDR2 SASEGT. Written as DNA, the CDR3 is TGTGCCAGCAGTGAAGTTGGTGGGGCAGGGCAAAATGAAAAACTGTTTTTT. This sequence encodes CASSEVGGAGQNEKLFF.

The chain is built from TRBV12-3 or TRBV12-4 and TRBJ2-5; perhaps TRBD1 as D (5 bases). This CDR3 has 13 amino acids. Trimming left V 6 bases short and J 1 base short, with 9 bases between. The CDR3 loop is CASRLQGQETQYF. The CDR3 DNA follows: TGTGCCAGCAGGCTCCAGGGCCAAGAGACCCAGTACTTC.

The chain couples TRBV2 to TRBJ1-1, with D uncertain. CDR3 length: 15 amino acids. V was trimmed by 4 bases and J by 2 bases, leaving 14 bases between them. Germline V lookup: CDR1 SNHLY, CDR2 FYNNEI. Here the CDR3 reads CASSALFQENTEAFF. CDR3 DNA: TGTGCCAGCAGTGCTCTATTCCAGGAAAACACTGAAGCTTTCTTT. Full variable domain (rest looked up from reference TRBV2 and TRBJ1-1): EPEVTQTPSHQVTQMGQEVILRCVPISNHLYFYWYRQILGQKVEFLVSFYNNEISEKSEIFDDQFSVERPDGSNFTLKIRSTKLEDSAMYFCASSALFQENTEAFFGQGTRLTVV.

This chain joins TRBV10-3 and TRBJ2-1; 10 bases align to TRBD2. Germline values: CDR1 ENHRY, CDR2 SYGVKD. CDR3 length: 17 amino acids. J gave up 7 bases and V 4 bases, and 13 bases lay outside the gene matches. CDR3 in DNA: TGTGCCATCAGTGGTGCGAGTGGCCGGGGACTAGCGAATGAGCAGTTCTTC. This codes for CAISGASGRGLANEQFF.

This chain uses TRBV28 with TRBJ2-5; possibly TRBD2 for D (5 bases). The CDR3 has 14 residues. Trimming cost V 7 bases and J 0 bases, with 12 bases left between them. The germline V gene encodes CDR1 MDHEN and CDR2 SYDVKM. The CDR3 bases are TGTGCCAGCAAACCCGGGGTAGACCAAGAGACCCAGTACTTC. This codes for CASKPGVDQETQYF.

This chain links TRBV14 with TRBJ1-1; perhaps TRBD1 as D (5 bases). V was trimmed by 2 bases and J by 0 bases, leaving 10 bases between them. The CDR3 consists of 15 residues. Germline V gene lookup returns CDR1 SGHDN and CDR2 FVKESK. CDR3 DNA sequence: TGTGCCAGCAGCCAATACAGGACGGTGAACACTGAAGCTTTCTTT. Residues: CASSQYRTVNTEAFF.

The V and J genes are TRBV27 and TRBJ2-7; 8 bases map to TRBD2. Germline V gene data show CDR1 as MNHEY and CDR2 as SMNVEV (reference sequence). CDR3 length: 13 residues. The ends lost 5 bases at V and 3 bases at J; junction bases unmatched: 3. For the CDR3, the DNA is TGTGCCAGCAGTACTGGGACTAGCTACGAGCAGTACTTC. It specifies CASSTGTSYEQYF.

The chain links TRBV5-1 to TRBJ2-2; 8 bases agree with TRBD2. The V gene end was trimmed by 0 bases and the J gene end by 2 bases; junction bases not matched to a gene: 12. Germline loops: CDR1 SGHRS, CDR2 YFSETQ. The length of the CDR3 is 19 residues. The CDR3 reads CASSLETSWAGGNTGELFF. CDR3 nucleotides: TGCGCCAGCAGCTTGGAGACCTCTTGGGCGGGGGGAAACACCGGGGAGCTGTTTTTT.

The chain has TRBV27 and TRBJ2-2; 11 nucleotides match TRBD2. The CDR3 has 18 residues. Germline V gene sequence: CDR1 MNHEY, CDR2 SMNVEV (reference sequence). V was clipped by 0 bases and J by 1 base; unmatched bases: 4. CDR3 coding DNA: TGTGCCAGCAGTTTATCAGGTCTAGCGGGAGGGAACACCGGGGAGCTGTTTTTT. Residues: CASSLSGLAGGNTGELFF.

The chain uses TRBV15 and TRBJ1-1, with D perhaps matching TRBD1 (6 bases). Germline V gene sequence: CDR1 LNHNV, CDR2 YYDKDF (reference sequence). Trimming took off 1 base at V and 4 bases at J, with 16 bases between the two ends. The CDR3 length is 16 residues. The DNA for the CDR3 is TGTGCCACCAGCAGAGGCACGGGGGGGCGGTCCACTGAAGCTTTCTTT. Residues: CATSRGTGGRSTEAFF.

V is TRBV19 and J is TRBJ1-5, with TRBD1 identical over 8 bases. The CDR3 totals 20 residues. Per germline, CDR1 LNHDA and CDR2 SQIVND (reference sequence). Trimming at V came to 6 bases and at J to 0 bases, leaving 19 bases not matched to a gene. The chain's CDR3 is CASRRQDRGGFIDSNQPQHF. DNA for the CDR3: TGTGCCAGTAGGAGACAAGACAGGGGAGGGTTTATCGATAGCAATCAGCCCCAGCATTTT.

The CDR3 region is CASSLGGDNYGYTF. CDR3 sequence (DNA): TGTGCCAGCAGCTTAGGAGGAGATAACTATGGCTACACCTTC. The chain joins TRBV7-6 to TRBJ1-2; no reliable D call. Germline V CDR1 and CDR2: SGHVS, FNYEAQ. The CDR3 spans 14 residues. V lost 1 base and J 1 base, leaving 7 bases between the germline ends.

This chain connects TRBV11-3 to TRBJ1-4, with TRBD1 matching 10 bases. The germline V gene encodes CDR1 SGHNT and CDR2 YENEEA. The CDR3 contains 14 residues. V was clipped by 6 bases and J by 6 bases; unmatched bases: 4. CDR3 amino acids: CASRPGTGDEKLFF. The CDR3 DNA reads as TGTGCCAGCAGACCCGGGACAGGGGATGAAAAACTGTTTTTT.

The V and J genes are TRBV30 and TRBJ1-2; perhaps TRBD1 as D (6 bases). The CDR3 has 11 amino acids. Trimming removed 4 bases at V and 4 bases at J, with 7 bases between. Germline V gives CDR1 GTSNPN, CDR2 SVGIG (reference sequence). The CDR3 coding sequence is TGTGCCTGGACAGGGGCCTATGGCTACACCTTC. It codes for CAWTGAYGYTF.

This clone was recorded only once. The gene calls are TRBV4-1 and TRBJ1-4; D is unclear. There are 15 residues in the CDR3. V lost 0 bases to trimming and J lost 4 bases, with 9 bases between them. The germline V gene has CDR1 MGHRA and CDR2 YSYEKL. The CDR3 loop reads CASSQEGSVNEKLFF. CDR3 DNA: TGCGCCAGCAGCCAAGAAGGGAGTGTTAATGAAAAACTGTTTTTT.

The chain carries TRBV5-1 and TRBJ2-7, with D possibly TRBD1 on 6 matching bases. This CDR3 has 16 residues. In germline, CDR1 is SGHRS, CDR2 YFSETQ. Trimming stripped 0 bases from V and 0 bases from J, with 13 bases between. CDR3 amino acids: CASSLEGTPNSYEQYF. The CDR3 nucleotides read TGCGCCAGCAGCTTGGAAGGGACACCTAACTCCTACGAGCAGTACTTC.

The chain couples TRBV5-4 to TRBJ1-3; 7 nucleotides agree with TRBD1. Germline V gene lookup returns CDR1 SGHNT and CDR2 YYREEE (reference sequence). The J segment lost 4 bases and the V segment lost 1 base, leaving 8 bases of the junction unmatched. The CDR3 loop spans 16 amino acids. The CDR3 bases are TGTGCCAGCAGCTTGAAGGGGGCGATAGCGGGAAACACCATATATTTT. It encodes CASSLKGAIAGNTIYF.

Regarding this clone: Within the sample, other DNA sequences also encode this same CDR3. The rearrangement joins TRBV7-6 to TRBJ2-1; 15 bases match TRBD2. The CDR3 is 18 amino acids. CDR1 is SGHVS and CDR2 is FNYEAQ in the germline V gene. V lost 5 bases and J lost 3; bases outside the gene matches: 8. In DNA form, the CDR3 reads TGTGCCAGCAGCCTTGGACTAGCGGGAGGGCCCAGCTACAATGAGCAGTTCTTC. Protein: CASSLGLAGGPSYNEQFF. The full variable domain, with the rest looked up from reference TRBV7-6 and TRBJ2-1, is GAGVSQSPRYKVTKRGQDVALRCDPISGHVSLYWYRQALGQGPEFLTYFNYEAQQDKSGLPNDRFSAERPEGSISTLTIQRTEQRDSAMYRCASSLGLAGGPSYNEQFFGPGTRLTVL.

This clone has just one count. The V and J genes are TRBV18 and TRBJ2-7; no clear D gene. The ends were cut back, 0 bases at V and 0 bases at J, with 9 bases in the middle. The CDR3 spans 15 residues. From germline, CDR1 is KGHSH and CDR2 LQKENI. CDR3 amino acids: CASSPPANPSYEQYF. DNA for the CDR3: TGTGCCAGCTCACCACCCGCTAACCCCTCCTACGAGCAGTACTTC.

This clone was found a few times. The V call is TRBV3-1 (or the pseudogene TRBV3-2), the J call TRBJ2-1, with TRBD1 identical over 8 bases. V dropped 1 base and J dropped 0; count of bases not matched to a gene: 8. The CDR3 sequence is 18 residues long. Germline V gives CDR1 LGHDT, CDR2 YNNKEL (reference sequence). Here the CDR3 reads CASSQGQGLLSSYNEQFF. The CDR3 DNA reads TGTGCCAGCAGCCAAGGACAGGGGCTCTTAAGCTCCTACAATGAGCAGTTCTTC.

The chain recombines TRBV6-5 with TRBJ1-2; D unresolved. This CDR3 spans 15 amino acids. With 0 bases removed from V and 3 bases from J, the gap between germline ends came to 11 bases. The germline gives CDR1 MNHEY, CDR2 SVGAGI. The CDR3 coding sequence is TGTGCCAGCAGTTACTCGACTCAGCGCTACTATGGCTACACCTTC. Protein sequence: CASSYSTQRYYGYTF.

The V call is TRBV3-1 (or the pseudogene TRBV3-2), the J call TRBJ2-7; perhaps TRBD2 as D (6 bases). CDR1 and CDR2 (germline): LGHDT, YNNKEL (reference sequence). This CDR3 has 16 amino acids. V was trimmed by 1 base and J by 2 bases, leaving 15 bases between them. CDR3 nucleotide sequence: TGTGCCAGCAGCCAAGGTGGCGGGGCGGCGGCCTACGAGCAGTACTTC. Amino acid sequence: CASSQGGGAAAYEQYF.